Only one count was recorded for the clone carrying this T cell receptor beta chain. Its antigen is unidentified. The data were produced by immunoSEQ multiplex PCR, yet TCRdb's version contains in-frame clones alone and is incomplete. The data contain about 22,000 clones, 77% of them seen just once; the ten biggest clones take up 15% to 20%. The sample is drawn from a study of OX40 agonist ivuxolimab in advanced cancers. Study-wide background: Therapy given before enrollment (anti-PD-1, anti-PD-L1 or anti-CTLA-4) was allowed, and around 41% had some. Study results and caveats: The study observed clonal expansion of CD4+ and CD8+ blood T cells by week 6 at 0.1 to 3.0 mg/kg. Specificity for antigen went undetermined in the expanded peripheral T cells.

Germline loops: CDR1 MNHEY, CDR2 SMNVEV (reference sequence). Trimming shortened V by 6 bases and J by 6 bases, and 15 bases separated the two germline ends. The CDR3 has 14 amino acids. The chain has TRBV27 and TRBJ1-5; no clear D gene. The sample in question was CD4+ or CD8+ T cells sorted from blood, obtained in a trial of the OX40 agonist ivuxolimab. The clonotype originates from an adult with an advanced solid tumor such as melanoma, head and neck, liver or kidney cancer. The CDR3 region is CASRPSGLVQPQHF. CDR3 nucleotide sequence: TGTGCCAGCAGACCCAGTGGGCTGGTTCAGCCCCAGCATTTT.